A selection of T cell receptor beta chains follows, all from one sample in a study of blood T cells in healthy people across ages. A single record per CDR3 protein comes from TCRdb applying MiXCR to the 5' RACE reads. The sample consists of 1.6 million or so distinct CDR3 sequences, 34% of them appearing once. Sample: blood. The receptors shown here come from a woman in her twenties or thirties in good health. The CDR3 runs from the conserved cysteine through the conserved F or W. A D gene is named only where the DNA matches it firmly. Rows may omit the clone size; those that give it use once, few, many or a size class.

d_call: .
clone_size: many
v_call: TRBV12-3/TRBV12-4
j_call: TRBJ2-5
cdr3_nt: TGTGCCAGCAGTTTTGGCAGAATCCAAGAGACCCAGTACTTC
cdr3_aa: CASSFGRIQETQYF

d_call: .
clone_size: .
v_call: TRBV7-9
j_call: TRBJ1-2
cdr3_nt: TGTGCCAGCAGCCCCGGACGTGTCTACACCTTC
cdr3_aa: CASSPGRVYTF

d_call: TRBD1
clone_size: many
v_call: TRBV7-8
j_call: TRBJ2-5
cdr3_nt: TGTGCCAGCAGCTTATCCGGGACAGGGCGTCAAGAGACCCAGTACTTC
cdr3_aa: CASSLSGTGRQETQYF

d_call: .
clone_size: .
v_call: TRBV5-1
j_call: TRBJ1-1
cdr3_nt: TGCGCCAGCAGCTTGGCGTTCAGCACTGAAGCTTTCTTT
cdr3_aa: CASSLAFSTEAFF

d_call: .
clone_size: .
v_call: TRBV28
j_call: TRBJ2-7
cdr3_nt: TGTGCCACCTGGGACGGATCCTACGAGCAGTACTTC
cdr3_aa: CATWDGSYEQYF

d_call: .
clone_size: few
v_call: TRBV20-1
j_call: TRBJ1-1
cdr3_nt: TGCAGTGCTAGAGGGGTAGGCGACACTGAAGCTTTCTTT
cdr3_aa: CSARGVGDTEAFF

d_call: TRBD2
clone_size: few
v_call: TRBV12-3/TRBV12-4
j_call: TRBJ2-1
cdr3_nt: TGTGCCAGCATTCATAGCGGGGGACCCTACAATGAGCAGTTCTTC
cdr3_aa: CASIHSGGPYNEQFF

d_call: TRBD2
clone_size: .
v_call: TRBV5-1
j_call: TRBJ2-1
cdr3_nt: TGCGCCAGCAGCTTAGAGCGGGAGTGGGGTGAGCAGTTCTTC
cdr3_aa: CASSLEREWGEQFF

d_call: .
clone_size: .
v_call: TRBV5-6
j_call: TRBJ2-3
cdr3_nt: TGTGCCAGCAGCTTCCGGAAGAACTCGGTTCCAGCCACAGATACGCAGTATTTT
cdr3_aa: CASSFRKNSVPATDTQYF

d_call: TRBD1
clone_size: .
v_call: TRBV4-1
j_call: TRBJ2-7
cdr3_nt: TGCGCCAGCAGCCCCCCGGGACAGGGGATCACCTACGAGCAGTACTTC
cdr3_aa: CASSPPGQGITYEQYF

d_call: .
clone_size: .
v_call: TRBV28
j_call: TRBJ1-1
cdr3_nt: TGTGCCAGCTTTGAAGGGTTGAACACTGAAGCTTTCTTT
cdr3_aa: CASFEGLNTEAFF

d_call: .
clone_size: .
v_call: TRBV28
j_call: TRBJ2-3
cdr3_nt: TGTGCCAGCAGTTTAGGGGGCGGGATGGATACGCAGTATTTT
cdr3_aa: CASSLGGGMDTQYF

d_call: TRBD1
clone_size: .
v_call: TRBV7-9
j_call: TRBJ1-2
cdr3_nt: TGTGCCAGCAGCACCGGACAGGCTCTTGGCTACACCTTC
cdr3_aa: CASSTGQALGYTF

d_call: TRBD2
clone_size: few
v_call: TRBV20-1
j_call: TRBJ2-7
cdr3_nt: TGCAGTGCTAGGCGCCGGGGGGGTTCCTACGAGCAGTACTTC
cdr3_aa: CSARRRGGSYEQYF

d_call: .
clone_size: .
v_call: TRBV21-1
j_call: TRBJ1-1
cdr3_nt: TGTGCCAGCAGCAAAGATGCAGGGGCGACGAACACTGAAGCTTTCTTT
cdr3_aa: CASSKDAGATNTEAFF

d_call: TRBD1
clone_size: .
v_call: TRBV20-1
j_call: TRBJ1-2
cdr3_nt: TGCAGTGCTAGAGATTATAAGGGGGCAGGGAACTATGGCTACACCTTC
cdr3_aa: CSARDYKGAGNYGYTF

d_call: .
clone_size: many
v_call: TRBV4-1
j_call: TRBJ2-5
cdr3_nt: TGCGCCAGCAGCCCAGGGAGCGTGGGAGCCCAAGAGACCCAGTACTTC
cdr3_aa: CASSPGSVGAQETQYF

d_call: .
clone_size: .
v_call: TRBV20-1
j_call: TRBJ2-4
cdr3_nt: TGCAGTGCTAGAGATCTGTTGACAGGAGGAGACATTCAGTACTTC
cdr3_aa: CSARDLLTGGDIQYF

d_call: .
clone_size: few
v_call: TRBV7-6
j_call: TRBJ2-7
cdr3_nt: TGTGCCAGCAGCTTAGTAAGACGGGGGGCCTTACTCGACTCCTACGAGCAGTACTTC
cdr3_aa: CASSLVRRGALLDSYEQYF

d_call: .
clone_size: .
v_call: TRBV12-3/TRBV12-4
j_call: TRBJ2-1
cdr3_nt: TGTGCCAGCAGGTTACTAGGAGGCGCCTACAATGAGCAGTTCTTC
cdr3_aa: CASRLLGGAYNEQFF

d_call: .
clone_size: few
v_call: TRBV21-1
j_call: TRBJ2-5
cdr3_nt: TGTGCCAGCAGCAAGGGGACTACAAAAGAGACCCAGTACTTC
cdr3_aa: CASSKGTTKETQYF

d_call: .
clone_size: .
v_call: TRBV10-3
j_call: TRBJ2-7
cdr3_nt: TGTGCCATCAACGCCGGGGCTGGAGAGCAGTACTTC
cdr3_aa: CAINAGAGEQYF

d_call: TRBD1
clone_size: .
v_call: TRBV4-1
j_call: TRBJ1-1
cdr3_nt: TGCGCCAGCAGCCAATCCCGGGACAGGGGGCTTTTGGACACTGAAGCTTTCTTT
cdr3_aa: CASSQSRDRGLLDTEAFF

d_call: .
clone_size: .
v_call: TRBV27
j_call: TRBJ2-1
cdr3_nt: TGTGCCAGCAAAGCTTGGGGCTCCTACAATGAGCAGTTCTTC
cdr3_aa: CASKAWGSYNEQFF

d_call: TRBD2
clone_size: few
v_call: TRBV20-1
j_call: TRBJ2-5
cdr3_nt: TGCAGTGCGACGAACGGAGGGCGGGGGGAAGAGACCCAGTACTTC
cdr3_aa: CSATNGGRGEETQYF

d_call: .
clone_size: .
v_call: TRBV20-1
j_call: TRBJ1-5
cdr3_nt: TGCAGTGCCGGTTCGGGTGGCGGCAATCAGCCCCAGCATTTT
cdr3_aa: CSAGSGGGNQPQHF

d_call: .
clone_size: .
v_call: TRBV13
j_call: TRBJ2-7
cdr3_nt: TGTGCCAGCAAGTTGGCAGGCGAGCAGTACTTC
cdr3_aa: CASKLAGEQYF

d_call: TRBD2
clone_size: few
v_call: TRBV6-1
j_call: TRBJ2-3
cdr3_nt: TGTGCCAGCGGGGGGGCCGGGACTAGCGGGTTTCAGGATACGCAGTATTTT
cdr3_aa: CASGGAGTSGFQDTQYF

d_call: .
clone_size: many
v_call: TRBV5-1
j_call: TRBJ2-1
cdr3_nt: TGCGCCAGCAGCTTAAACGCCGACTCCTACAATGAGCAGTTCTTC
cdr3_aa: CASSLNADSYNEQFF

d_call: .
clone_size: few
v_call: TRBV4-1
j_call: TRBJ2-7
cdr3_nt: TGCGCCAGCAGCCAAGAAGCCTCCGGGACACTTTACGAGCAGTACTTC
cdr3_aa: CASSQEASGTLYEQYF

d_call: .
clone_size: few
v_call: TRBV5-1
j_call: TRBJ2-5
cdr3_nt: TGCGCCAGCAGCTTGAGCAAGGGCCAAGAGACCCAGTACTTC
cdr3_aa: CASSLSKGQETQYF

d_call: .
clone_size: many
v_call: TRBV10-3
j_call: TRBJ2-1
cdr3_nt: TGTGCCATCAGGTACAGTTCTATTTACAATGAGCAGTTCTTC
cdr3_aa: CAIRYSSIYNEQFF

d_call: .
clone_size: .
v_call: TRBV4-2
j_call: TRBJ2-5
cdr3_nt: TGTGTCAGCAGCCAAGATAGACGGGGGGAGACCCAGTACTTC
cdr3_aa: CVSSQDRRGETQYF

d_call: .
clone_size: .
v_call: TRBV28
j_call: TRBJ2-3
cdr3_nt: TGTGCCAGCAGCTACAGGGACCCAGATACGCAGTATTTT
cdr3_aa: CASSYRDPDTQYF

d_call: .
clone_size: few
v_call: TRBV9
j_call: TRBJ2-1
cdr3_nt: TGTGCCAGCGCCGCGGCGGGCTACAATGAGCAGTTCTTC
cdr3_aa: CASAAAGYNEQFF

d_call: .
clone_size: once
v_call: TRBV7-2
j_call: TRBJ2-4
cdr3_nt: TGTGCCAGCAGCTTCATAACGGGGCCGCAGGAGCAGTACTTC
cdr3_aa: CASSFITGPQEQYF

d_call: .
clone_size: .
v_call: TRBV7-2
j_call: TRBJ2-7
cdr3_nt: TGTGCCAGCAGCTTGGGCAGGGGTATCCACGAGCAGTACTTC
cdr3_aa: CASSLGRGIHEQYF

d_call: TRBD2
clone_size: few
v_call: TRBV7-8
j_call: TRBJ2-2
cdr3_nt: TGTGCCAGCAGAGCCCGGGACTACAGCCCCACCGGGGAGCTGTTTTTT
cdr3_aa: CASRARDYSPTGELFF

d_call: .
clone_size: few
v_call: TRBV27
j_call: TRBJ2-7
cdr3_nt: TGTGCCAGCAGTCCTACGACAGGGGAGGGCTACGAGCAGTACTTC
cdr3_aa: CASSPTTGEGYEQYF

d_call: .
clone_size: once
v_call: TRBV11-2
j_call: TRBJ2-1
cdr3_nt: TGTGCCAGCAGCTTAGTCAGCGGCTCCCACAATGAGCAGTTCTTC
cdr3_aa: CASSLVSGSHNEQFF

d_call: .
clone_size: few
v_call: TRBV7-9
j_call: TRBJ2-3
cdr3_nt: TGTGCCAGCAGCTTATACCCCAAAGTGGAGGCCCCTGGGCTGGATACGCAGTATTTT
cdr3_aa: CASSLYPKVEAPGLDTQYF

d_call: .
clone_size: many
v_call: TRBV7-9
j_call: TRBJ2-3
cdr3_nt: TGTGCCAGCAGCTGGAGGGTTATGTCAGATACGCAGTATTTT
cdr3_aa: CASSWRVMSDTQYF

d_call: .
clone_size: .
v_call: TRBV27
j_call: TRBJ1-5
cdr3_nt: TGTGCCAGCAGTTTAAATTCCCCGCGCAATCAGCCCCAGCATTTT
cdr3_aa: CASSLNSPRNQPQHF

d_call: .
clone_size: .
v_call: TRBV3-1
j_call: TRBJ2-4
cdr3_nt: TGTGCCAGCAGCCAACAAAATGGGAACATTCAGTACTTC
cdr3_aa: CASSQQNGNIQYF